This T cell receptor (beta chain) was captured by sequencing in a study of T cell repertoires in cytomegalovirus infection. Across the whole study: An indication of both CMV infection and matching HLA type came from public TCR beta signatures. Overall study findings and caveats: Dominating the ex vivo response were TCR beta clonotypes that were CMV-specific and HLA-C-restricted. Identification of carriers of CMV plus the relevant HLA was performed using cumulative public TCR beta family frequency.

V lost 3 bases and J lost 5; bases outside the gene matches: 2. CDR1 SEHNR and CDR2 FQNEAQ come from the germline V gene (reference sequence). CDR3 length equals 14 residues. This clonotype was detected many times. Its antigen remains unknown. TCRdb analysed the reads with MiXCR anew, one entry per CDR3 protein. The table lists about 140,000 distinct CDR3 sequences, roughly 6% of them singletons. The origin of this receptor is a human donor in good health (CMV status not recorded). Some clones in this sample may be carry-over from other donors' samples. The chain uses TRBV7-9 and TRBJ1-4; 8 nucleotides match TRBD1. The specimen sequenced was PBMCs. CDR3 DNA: TGTGCCAGCAGCTTGAACAGGGGGAATGAAAAACTGTTTTTT. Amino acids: CASSLNRGNEKLFF.